This passage covers 9 T cell receptor beta chains from one sample sequenced in a study of T cell repertoires in cytomegalovirus infection. TCRdb recomputed calls from the reads with MiXCR, one row per CDR3 protein. The sample shows 700,000 to 850,000 distinct CDR3 sequences, about 30% of them seen only once. The antigens these receptors bind are not known. The sample in question was cultured CD8+ T cells from PBMCs, obtained from culture after CMV antigen stimulation. The source is a human donor in good health (CMV status not recorded). Some clones in this sample may be carry-over from other donors' samples.

This chain joins TRBV7-6 and TRBJ2-1; 12 nucleotides line up with TRBD2. J lost 12 bases, V lost 6 bases, and 3 bases had no gene match. Germline CDR1 is SGHVS and CDR2 is FNYEAQ. The CDR3 is 12 amino acids. CDR3 in amino acids: CASRTGLAGQFF. The CDR3 DNA reads TGTGCCAGCAGAACGGGACTAGCGGGGCAGTTCTTC. Combining the CDR3 with reference TRBV7-6 and TRBJ2-1 gives the whole variable domain GAGVSQSPRYKVTKRGQDVALRCDPISGHVSLYWYRQALGQGPEFLTYFNYEAQQDKSGLPNDRFSAERPEGSISTLTIQRTEQRDSAMYRCASRTGLAGQFFGPGTRLTVL.

This clonotype appeared a few times. The genes are TRBV23-1 and TRBJ2-1; 8 nucleotides agree with TRBD1. TRBV23-1 is recorded as an ORF, its role being uncertain. The CDR3 is 19 residues long. The J segment lost 6 bases and the V segment lost 2 bases, leaving 18 bases of the junction unmatched. Here the CDR3 DNA reads TGCGCCAGCAGTCAAATCGGCCCTCACGACAGGGGCCGCCGCAATGAGCAGTTCTTC. Its translation is CASSQIGPHDRGRRNEQFF.

The chain carries TRBV6-6 and TRBJ2-7, with 7 bases aligning to TRBD1. This CDR3 spans 15 amino acids. The germline gives CDR1 MNHNY, CDR2 SVGAGI (reference sequence). Germline trimming cut 6 bases from V and 3 bases from J; bases unmatched to any gene: 11. This CDR3 reads CASSLSRDSYYEQYF. Here the CDR3 DNA reads TGTGCCAGCAGCCTATCCCGGGACAGTTACTACGAGCAGTACTTC.

This clonotype came up a few times. The chain combines TRBV7-6 with TRBJ1-1; D possibly corresponds to TRBD1 (6 bases). Germline V gives CDR1 SGHVS, CDR2 FNYEAQ. CDR3 size: 14 residues. V lost 3 bases, J lost 5 bases, and 13 bases lay in between. Here the CDR3 reads CASSFDVGGTEAFF. In DNA, the CDR3 is TGTGCCAGCAGCTTCGACGTAGGGGGAACTGAAGCTTTCTTT.

The V gene is TRBV27, the J gene TRBJ2-5; D tentatively reads TRBD1 or TRBD2 (5 bases each). This CDR3 comprises 15 residues. Germline CDR1 is MNHEY and CDR2 is SMNVEV (reference sequence). Trimming pared 0 bases from V and 3 bases from J, leaving 11 bases between. DNA for the CDR3: TGTGCCAGCAGTTTATCTTGGGGGAACGAAGAGACCCAGTACTTC. Residues: CASSLSWGNEETQYF.

This clonotype came up many times. The J gene is TRBJ1-1, the V gene TRBV6-5; D is undetermined. V was shortened by 2 bases and J by 5 bases, with 15 bases between the two germline ends. The CDR3 is 15 residues long. Germline V CDR1 and CDR2: MNHEY, SVGAGI. The CDR3: CASSYVFGRETEAFF. The CDR3, as DNA: TGTGCCAGCAGTTACGTGTTTGGCCGGGAGACTGAAGCTTTCTTT.

The chain links TRBV6-5 to TRBJ1-4, with D maybe TRBD1 (5 bases). V lost 2 bases, J lost 8 bases, and 12 bases lay in between. The CDR3 is 14 amino acids. Germline lookup yields CDR1 MNHEY and CDR2 SVGAGI. Here the CDR3 reads CASSYHQGGEKLFF. CDR3 DNA sequence: TGTGCCAGCAGTTACCACCAGGGTGGGGAAAAACTGTTTTTT.

The DNA of the CDR3 is TGTGCCAGCAGCCTTGGGACAGGGAGGATAGAGACCCAGTACTTC. Its translation: CASSLGTGRIETQYF. The rearrangement joins TRBV7-2 to TRBJ2-5, with 9 bases identical to TRBD1. Germline V gene sequence: CDR1 SGHTA, CDR2 FQGNSA. Trimming removed 5 bases from V and 4 bases from J; junction bases left unmatched: 8. The CDR3 is 15 residues long.

This chain joins TRBV10-3 and TRBJ1-1; TRBD1 might be the D (5 bases). The CDR3 spans 12 residues. CDR1 ENHRY and CDR2 SYGVKD come from the germline V gene. Trimming pared 10 bases from V and 1 base from J, leaving 10 bases between. This CDR3 is CATLDRNTEAFF. CDR3 nucleotides: TGTGCCACTCTTGACAGGAACACTGAAGCTTTCTTT.